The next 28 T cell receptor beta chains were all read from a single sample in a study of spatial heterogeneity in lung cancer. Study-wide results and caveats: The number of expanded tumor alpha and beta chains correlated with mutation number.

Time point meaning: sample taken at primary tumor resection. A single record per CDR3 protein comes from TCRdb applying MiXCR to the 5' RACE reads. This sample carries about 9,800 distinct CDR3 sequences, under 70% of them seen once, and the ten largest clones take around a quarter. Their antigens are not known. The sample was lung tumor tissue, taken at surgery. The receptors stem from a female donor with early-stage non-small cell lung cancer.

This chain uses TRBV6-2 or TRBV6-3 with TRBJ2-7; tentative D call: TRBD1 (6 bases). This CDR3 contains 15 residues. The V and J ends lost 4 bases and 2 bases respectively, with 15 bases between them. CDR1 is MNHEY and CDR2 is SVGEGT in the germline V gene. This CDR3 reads CASSSFRDTPYEQYF. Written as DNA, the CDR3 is TGTGCCAGCAGTTCTTTCCGGGACACGCCCTACGAGCAGTACTTC.

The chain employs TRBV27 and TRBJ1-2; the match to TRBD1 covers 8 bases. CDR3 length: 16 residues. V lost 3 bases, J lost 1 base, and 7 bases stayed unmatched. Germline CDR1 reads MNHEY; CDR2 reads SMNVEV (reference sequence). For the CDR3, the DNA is TGTGCCAGCAGTTTCGGACAGGGCCTAGGTAACTATGGCTACACCTTC. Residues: CASSFGQGLGNYGYTF.

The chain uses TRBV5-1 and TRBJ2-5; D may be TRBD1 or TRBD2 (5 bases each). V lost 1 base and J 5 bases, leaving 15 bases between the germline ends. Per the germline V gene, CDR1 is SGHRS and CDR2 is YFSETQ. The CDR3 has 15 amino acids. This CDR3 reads CASSLLWGYGETQYF. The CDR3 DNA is TGCGCCAGCAGCTTGTTGTGGGGGTACGGGGAGACCCAGTACTTC.

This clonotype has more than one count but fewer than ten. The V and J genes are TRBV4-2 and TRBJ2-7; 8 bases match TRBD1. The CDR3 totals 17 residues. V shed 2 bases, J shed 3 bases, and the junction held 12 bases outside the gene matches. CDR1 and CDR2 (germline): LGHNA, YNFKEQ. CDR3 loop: CASSQPPWTGKSYEQYF. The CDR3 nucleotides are TGTGCCAGCAGCCAACCCCCGTGGACAGGGAAGAGCTACGAGCAGTACTTC.

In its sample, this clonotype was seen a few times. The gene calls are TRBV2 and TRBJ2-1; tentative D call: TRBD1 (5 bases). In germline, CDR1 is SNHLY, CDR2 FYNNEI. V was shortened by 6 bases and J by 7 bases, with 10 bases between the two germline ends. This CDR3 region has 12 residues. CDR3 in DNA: TGTGCCAGCAGAGGCAGGGATAATGAGCAGTTCTTC. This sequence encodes CASRGRDNEQFF.

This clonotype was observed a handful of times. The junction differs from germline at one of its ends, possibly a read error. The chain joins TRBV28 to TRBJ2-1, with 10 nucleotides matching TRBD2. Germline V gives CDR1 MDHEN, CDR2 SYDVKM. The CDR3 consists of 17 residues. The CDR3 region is CASSLLVWTSGYSEQFF. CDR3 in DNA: TGTGCCAGCAGTTTATTGGTGTGGACTAGCGGTTACAGTGAGCAGTTCTTC.

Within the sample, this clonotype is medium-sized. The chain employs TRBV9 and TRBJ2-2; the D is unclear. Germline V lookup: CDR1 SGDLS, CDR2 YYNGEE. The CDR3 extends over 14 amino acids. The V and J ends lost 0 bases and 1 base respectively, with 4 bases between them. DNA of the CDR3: TGTGCCAGCAGCGTAGAGTTGAACACCGGGGAGCTGTTTTTT. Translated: CASSVELNTGELFF.

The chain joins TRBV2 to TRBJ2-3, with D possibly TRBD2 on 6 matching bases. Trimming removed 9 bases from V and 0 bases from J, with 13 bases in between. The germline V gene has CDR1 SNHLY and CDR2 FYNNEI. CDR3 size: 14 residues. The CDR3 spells CASQIADSTDTQYF. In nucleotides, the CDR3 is TGTGCCAGTCAGATAGCGGATAGCACAGATACGCAGTATTTT.

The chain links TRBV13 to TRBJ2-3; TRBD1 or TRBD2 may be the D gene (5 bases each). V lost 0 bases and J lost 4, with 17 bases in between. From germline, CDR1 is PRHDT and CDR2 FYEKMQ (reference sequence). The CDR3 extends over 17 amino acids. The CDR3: CASSLGQRGESADTQYF. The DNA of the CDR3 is TGTGCCAGCAGCTTAGGCCAACGGGGCGAGTCGGCAGATACGCAGTATTTT.

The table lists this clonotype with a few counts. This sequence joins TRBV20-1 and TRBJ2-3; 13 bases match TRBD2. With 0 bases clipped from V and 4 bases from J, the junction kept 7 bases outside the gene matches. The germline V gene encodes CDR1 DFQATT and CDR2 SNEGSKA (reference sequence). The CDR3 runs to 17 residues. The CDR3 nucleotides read TGCAGTGCTAGAGATCTGATACTAGCGGGGGGGTCAGATACGCAGTATTTT. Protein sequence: CSARDLILAGGSDTQYF.

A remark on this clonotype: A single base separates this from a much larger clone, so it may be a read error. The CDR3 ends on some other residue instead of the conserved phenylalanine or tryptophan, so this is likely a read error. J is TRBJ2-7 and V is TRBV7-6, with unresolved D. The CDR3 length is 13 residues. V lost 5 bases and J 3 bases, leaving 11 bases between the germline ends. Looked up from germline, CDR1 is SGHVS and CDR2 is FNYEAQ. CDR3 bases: TGTGCCAGCAGCCCTGGACCGAACTACGAGCAGTACTCC. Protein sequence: CASSPGPNYEQYS.

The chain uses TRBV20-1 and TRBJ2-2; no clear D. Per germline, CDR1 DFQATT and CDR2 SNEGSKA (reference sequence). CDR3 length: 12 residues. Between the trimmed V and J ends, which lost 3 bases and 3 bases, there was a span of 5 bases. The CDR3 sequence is CSARMDTGELFF. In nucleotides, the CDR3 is TGCAGTGCTAGGATGGACACCGGGGAGCTGTTTTTT.

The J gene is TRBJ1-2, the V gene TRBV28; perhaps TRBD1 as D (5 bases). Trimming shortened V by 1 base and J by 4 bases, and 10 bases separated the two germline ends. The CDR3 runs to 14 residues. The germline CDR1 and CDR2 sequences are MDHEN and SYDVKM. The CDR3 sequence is CASSLSGASYGYTF. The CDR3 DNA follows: TGTGCCAGCAGTTTATCTGGGGCAAGCTATGGCTACACCTTC.

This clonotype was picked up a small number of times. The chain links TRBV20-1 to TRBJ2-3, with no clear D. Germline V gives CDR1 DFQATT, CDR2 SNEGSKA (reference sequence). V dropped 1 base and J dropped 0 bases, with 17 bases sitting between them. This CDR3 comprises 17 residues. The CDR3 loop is CSARGPGLAGSTDTQYF. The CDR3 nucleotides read TGCAGTGCTAGAGGGCCCGGGCTCGCCGGGAGCACAGATACGCAGTATTTT.

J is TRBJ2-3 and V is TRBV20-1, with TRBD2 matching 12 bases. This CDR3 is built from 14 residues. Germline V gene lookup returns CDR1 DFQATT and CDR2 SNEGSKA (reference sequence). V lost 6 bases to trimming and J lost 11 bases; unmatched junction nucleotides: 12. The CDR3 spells CSARLRLAGGLQYF. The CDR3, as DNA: TGCAGTGCAAGACTGCGGCTAGCGGGGGGGTTGCAGTATTTT.

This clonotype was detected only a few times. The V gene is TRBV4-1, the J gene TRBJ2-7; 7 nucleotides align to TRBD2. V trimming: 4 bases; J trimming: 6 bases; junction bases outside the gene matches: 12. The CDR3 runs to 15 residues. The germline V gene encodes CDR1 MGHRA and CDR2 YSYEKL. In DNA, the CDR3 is TGCGCCAGCAGCCTGCCCCAATCTTCTAGCGGCGAGCAGTACTTC. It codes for CASSLPQSSSGEQYF.

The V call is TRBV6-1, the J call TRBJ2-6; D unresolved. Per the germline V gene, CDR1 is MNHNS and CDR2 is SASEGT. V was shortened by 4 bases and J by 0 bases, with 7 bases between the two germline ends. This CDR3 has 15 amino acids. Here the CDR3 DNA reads TGTGCCAGCAGTGTACAGATCTCTGGGGCCAACGTCCTGACTTTC. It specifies CASSVQISGANVLTF.

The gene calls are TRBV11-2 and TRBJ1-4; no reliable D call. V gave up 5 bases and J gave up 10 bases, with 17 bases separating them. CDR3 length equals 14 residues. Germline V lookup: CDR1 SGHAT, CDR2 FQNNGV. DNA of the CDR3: TGTGCCAGCAGCCCGACGGCCTACCTTGGAAAACTGTTTTTT. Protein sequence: CASSPTAYLGKLFF. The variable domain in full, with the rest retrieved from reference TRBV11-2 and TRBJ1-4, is EAGVAQSPRYKIIEKRQSVAFWCNPISGHATLYWYQQILGQGPKLLIQFQNNGVVDDSQLPKDRFSAERLKGVDSTLKIQPAKLEDSAVYLCASSPTAYLGKLFFGSGTQLSVL.

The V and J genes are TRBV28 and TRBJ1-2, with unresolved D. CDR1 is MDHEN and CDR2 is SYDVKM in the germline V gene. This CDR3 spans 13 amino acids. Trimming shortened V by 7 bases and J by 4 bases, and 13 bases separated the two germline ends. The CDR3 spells CASIKGGFYGYTF. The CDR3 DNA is TGTGCCAGCATAAAAGGTGGCTTCTATGGCTACACCTTC.

CDR3 residues: CASRPRGSGRHYGYTF. In DNA form, the CDR3 reads TGTGCCAGCAGACCAAGGGGGTCAGGGCGTCACTATGGCTACACCTTC. The chain couples TRBV6-5 to TRBJ1-2, with D maybe TRBD1 (6 bases). This CDR3 is built from 16 residues. Per germline, CDR1 MNHEY and CDR2 SVGAGI. V was pared by 6 bases and J by 3 bases, with 20 bases between.

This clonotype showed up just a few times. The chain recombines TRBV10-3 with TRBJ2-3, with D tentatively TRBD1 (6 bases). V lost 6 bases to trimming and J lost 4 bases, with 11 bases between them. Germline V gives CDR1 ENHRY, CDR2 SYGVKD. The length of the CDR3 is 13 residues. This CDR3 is CAISDRISDTQYF. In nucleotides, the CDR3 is TGTGCCATCAGCGACAGGATCTCAGATACGCAGTATTTT.

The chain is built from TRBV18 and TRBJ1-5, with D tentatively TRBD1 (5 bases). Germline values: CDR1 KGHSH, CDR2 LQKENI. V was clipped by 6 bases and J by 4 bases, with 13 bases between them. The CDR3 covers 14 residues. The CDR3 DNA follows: TGTGCCAGCTCTTCCGACAGCGCAAATCAGCCCCAGCATTTT. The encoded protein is CASSSDSANQPQHF.

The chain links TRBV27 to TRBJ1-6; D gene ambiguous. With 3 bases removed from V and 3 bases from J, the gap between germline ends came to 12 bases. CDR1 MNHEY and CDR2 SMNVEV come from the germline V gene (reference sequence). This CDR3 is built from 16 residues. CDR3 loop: CASSFSGPNYNSPLHF. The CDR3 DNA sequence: TGTGCCAGCAGTTTTTCCGGCCCGAACTATAATTCACCCCTCCACTTT.

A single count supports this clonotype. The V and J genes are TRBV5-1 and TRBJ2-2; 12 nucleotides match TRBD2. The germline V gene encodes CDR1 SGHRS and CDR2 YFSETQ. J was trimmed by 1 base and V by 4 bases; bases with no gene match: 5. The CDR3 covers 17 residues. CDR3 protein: CASSRSLAGGNTGELFF. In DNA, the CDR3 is TGCGCCAGCAGCCGTTCACTAGCGGGAGGGAACACCGGGGAGCTGTTTTTT.

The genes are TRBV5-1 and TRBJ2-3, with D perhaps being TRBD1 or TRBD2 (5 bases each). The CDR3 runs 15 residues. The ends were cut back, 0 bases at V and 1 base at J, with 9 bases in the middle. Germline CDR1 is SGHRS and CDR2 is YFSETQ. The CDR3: CASSLDGDGTDTQYF. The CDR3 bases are TGCGCCAGCAGCTTGGACGGGGACGGCACAGATACGCAGTATTTT.

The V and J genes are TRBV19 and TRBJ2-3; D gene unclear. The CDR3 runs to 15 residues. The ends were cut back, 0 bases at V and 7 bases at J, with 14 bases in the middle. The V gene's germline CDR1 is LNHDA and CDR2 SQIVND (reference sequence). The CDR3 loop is CASSIDRVERNTQYF. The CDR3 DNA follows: TGTGCCAGTAGTATAGATCGGGTTGAGAGAAATACGCAGTATTTT.

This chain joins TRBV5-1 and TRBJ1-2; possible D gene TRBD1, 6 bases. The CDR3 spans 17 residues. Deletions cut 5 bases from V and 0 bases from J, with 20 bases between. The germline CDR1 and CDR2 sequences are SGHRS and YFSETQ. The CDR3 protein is CASRRGTRDNPNYGYTF. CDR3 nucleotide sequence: TGCGCCAGCAGGAGGGGGACTCGCGACAACCCTAACTATGGCTACACCTTC.

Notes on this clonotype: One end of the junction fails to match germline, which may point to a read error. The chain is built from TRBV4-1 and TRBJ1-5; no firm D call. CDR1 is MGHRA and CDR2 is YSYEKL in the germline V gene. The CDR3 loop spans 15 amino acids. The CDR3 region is CPSSQDVNRNQPQHF. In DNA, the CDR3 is TGCCCCAGCAGCCAAGATGTCAATAGGAATCAGCCCCAGCATTTT.